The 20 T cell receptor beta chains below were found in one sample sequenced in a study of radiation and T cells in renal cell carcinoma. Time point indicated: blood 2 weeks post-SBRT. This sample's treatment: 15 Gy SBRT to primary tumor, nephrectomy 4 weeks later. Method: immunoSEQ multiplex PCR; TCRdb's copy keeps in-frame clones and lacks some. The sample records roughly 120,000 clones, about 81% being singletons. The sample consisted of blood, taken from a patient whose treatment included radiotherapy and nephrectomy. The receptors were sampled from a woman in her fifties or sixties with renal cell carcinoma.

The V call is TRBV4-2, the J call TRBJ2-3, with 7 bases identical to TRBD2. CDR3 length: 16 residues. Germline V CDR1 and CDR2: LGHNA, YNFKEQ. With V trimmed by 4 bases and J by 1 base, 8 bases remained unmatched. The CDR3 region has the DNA TGTGCCAGCAGCCCCCTGACTAGCCGGGGCACAGATACGCAGTATTTT. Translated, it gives CASSPLTSRGTDTQYF.

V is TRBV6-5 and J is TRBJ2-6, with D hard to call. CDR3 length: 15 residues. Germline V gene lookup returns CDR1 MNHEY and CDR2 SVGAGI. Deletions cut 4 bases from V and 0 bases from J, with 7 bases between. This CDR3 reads CASSWWNSGANVLTF. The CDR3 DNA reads TGTGCCAGCAGTTGGTGGAACTCTGGGGCCAACGTCCTGACTTTC.

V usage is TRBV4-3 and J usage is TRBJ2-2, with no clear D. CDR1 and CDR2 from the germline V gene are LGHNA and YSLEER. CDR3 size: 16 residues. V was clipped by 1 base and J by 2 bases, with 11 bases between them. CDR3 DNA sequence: TGCGCCAGCAGCCAAGGTCTAGATAGAAACACCGGGGAGCTGTTTTTT. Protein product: CASSQGLDRNTGELFF.

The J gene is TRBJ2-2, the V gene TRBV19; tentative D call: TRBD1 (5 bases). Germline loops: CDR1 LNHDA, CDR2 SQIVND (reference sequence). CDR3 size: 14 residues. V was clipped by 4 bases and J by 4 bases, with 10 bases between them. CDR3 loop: CASSSTGATGELFF. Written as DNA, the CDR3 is TGTGCCAGTAGTAGTACAGGAGCCACCGGGGAGCTGTTTTTT. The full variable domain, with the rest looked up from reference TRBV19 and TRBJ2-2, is DGGITQSPKYLFRKEGQNVTLSCEQNLNHDAMYWYRQDPGQGLRLIYYSQIVNDFQKGDIAEGYSVSREKKESFPLTVTSAQKNPTAFYLCASSSTGATGELFFGEGSRLTVL.

CDR3 protein: CASSSLVGVNTGELFF. The CDR3 coding sequence is TGTGCCAGCAGCTCTTTGGTTGGGGTCAACACCGGGGAGCTGTTTTTT. The chain joins TRBV5-4 to TRBJ2-2; D remains ambiguous. Trimming took 3 bases from V and 2 from J, leaving 14 bases between them. The germline V gene has CDR1 SGHNT and CDR2 YYREEE (reference sequence). CDR3 length equals 16 residues. Full variable domain (rest looked up from reference TRBV5-4 and TRBJ2-2): ETGVTQSPTHLIKTRGQQVTLRCSSQSGHNTVSWYQQALGQGPQFIFQYYREEENGRGNFPPRFSGLQFPNYSSELNVNALELDDSALYLCASSSLVGVNTGELFFGEGSRLTVL.

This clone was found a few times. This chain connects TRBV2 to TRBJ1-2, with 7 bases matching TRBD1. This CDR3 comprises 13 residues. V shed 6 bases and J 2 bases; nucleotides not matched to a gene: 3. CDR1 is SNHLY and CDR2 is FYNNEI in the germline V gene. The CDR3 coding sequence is TGTGCCAGCAGCCCGGGACAGAACTATGGCTACACCTTC. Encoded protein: CASSPGQNYGYTF.

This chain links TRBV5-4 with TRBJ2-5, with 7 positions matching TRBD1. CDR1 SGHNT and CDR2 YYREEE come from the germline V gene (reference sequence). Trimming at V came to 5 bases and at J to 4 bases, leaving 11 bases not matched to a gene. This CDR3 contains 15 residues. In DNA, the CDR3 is TGTGCCAGCAGGAATTTCCAGGGGGATGGAGAGACCCAGTACTTC. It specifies CASRNFQGDGETQYF. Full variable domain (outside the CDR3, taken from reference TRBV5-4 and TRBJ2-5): ETGVTQSPTHLIKTRGQQVTLRCSSQSGHNTVSWYQQALGQGPQFIFQYYREEENGRGNFPPRFSGLQFPNYSSELNVNALELDDSALYLCASRNFQGDGETQYFGPGTRLLVL.

The CDR3 DNA sequence: TGTGCCAGCAGCGTAGTGACAGAGGCGGGGGAGCTGTTTTTT. It encodes CASSVVTEAGELFF. The chain joins TRBV9 to TRBJ2-2, with D possibly matching TRBD1 (5 bases). The CDR3 runs to 14 residues. Trimming took off 0 bases at V and 8 bases at J, with 11 bases between the two ends. Germline CDR1 SGDLS, CDR2 YYNGEE.

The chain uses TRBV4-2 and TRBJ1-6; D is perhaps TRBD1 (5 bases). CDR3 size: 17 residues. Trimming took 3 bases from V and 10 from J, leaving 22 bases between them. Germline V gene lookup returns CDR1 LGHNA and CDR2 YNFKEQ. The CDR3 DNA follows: TGTGCCAGCAGCCAGCATCTCCTCCAGGGTATTGTGTCACCCCTCCACTTT. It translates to CASSQHLLQGIVSPLHF.

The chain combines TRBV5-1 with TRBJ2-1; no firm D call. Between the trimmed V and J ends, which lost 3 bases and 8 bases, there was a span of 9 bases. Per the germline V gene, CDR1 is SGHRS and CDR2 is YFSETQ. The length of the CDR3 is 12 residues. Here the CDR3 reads CASSSDGHEQFF. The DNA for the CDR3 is TGCGCCAGCAGCTCAGACGGGCATGAGCAGTTCTTC.

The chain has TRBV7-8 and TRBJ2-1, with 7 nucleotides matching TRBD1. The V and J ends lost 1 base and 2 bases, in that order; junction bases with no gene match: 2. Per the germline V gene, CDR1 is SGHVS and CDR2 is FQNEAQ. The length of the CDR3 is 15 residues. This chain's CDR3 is CASSLDRGTYNEQFF. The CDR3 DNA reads TGTGCCAGCAGCTTAGACAGGGGAACCTACAATGAGCAGTTCTTC.

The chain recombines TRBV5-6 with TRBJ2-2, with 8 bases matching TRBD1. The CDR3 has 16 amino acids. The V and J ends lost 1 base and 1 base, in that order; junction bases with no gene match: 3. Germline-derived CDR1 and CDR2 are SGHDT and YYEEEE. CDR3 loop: CASSLWTGRNTGELFF. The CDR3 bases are TGTGCCAGCAGCTTGTGGACAGGGAGGAACACCGGGGAGCTGTTTTTT.

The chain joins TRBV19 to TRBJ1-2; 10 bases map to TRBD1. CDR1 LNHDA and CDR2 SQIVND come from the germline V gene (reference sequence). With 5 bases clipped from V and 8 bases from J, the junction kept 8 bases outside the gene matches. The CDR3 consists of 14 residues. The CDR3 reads CASSLDRGIGGYTF. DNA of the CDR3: TGTGCCAGTAGTCTGGACAGGGGGATTGGCGGCTACACCTTC.

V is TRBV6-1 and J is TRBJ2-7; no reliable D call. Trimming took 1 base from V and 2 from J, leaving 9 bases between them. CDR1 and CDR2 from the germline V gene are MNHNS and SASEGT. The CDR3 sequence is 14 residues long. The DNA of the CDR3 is TGTGCCAGCAGTGAAGTAAATACAGCCTACGAGCAGTACTTC. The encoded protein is CASSEVNTAYEQYF.

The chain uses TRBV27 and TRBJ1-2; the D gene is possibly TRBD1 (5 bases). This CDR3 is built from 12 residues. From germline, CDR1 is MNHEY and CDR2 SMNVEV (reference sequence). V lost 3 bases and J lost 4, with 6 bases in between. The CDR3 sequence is CASSFTGYGYTF. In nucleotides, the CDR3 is TGTGCCAGCAGTTTCACAGGCTATGGCTACACCTTC.

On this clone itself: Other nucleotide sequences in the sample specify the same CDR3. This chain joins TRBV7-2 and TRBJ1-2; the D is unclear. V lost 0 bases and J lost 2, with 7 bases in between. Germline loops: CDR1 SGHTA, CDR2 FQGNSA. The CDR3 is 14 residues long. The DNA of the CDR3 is TGTGCCAGCAGCTTAGCGTCAGTCAACTATGGCTACACCTTC. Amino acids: CASSLASVNYGYTF.

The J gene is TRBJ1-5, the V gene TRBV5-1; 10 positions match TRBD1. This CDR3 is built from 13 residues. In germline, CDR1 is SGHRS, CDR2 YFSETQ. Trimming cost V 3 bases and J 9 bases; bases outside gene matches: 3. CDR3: CASSYGQGGPQHF. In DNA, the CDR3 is TGCGCCAGCAGCTACGGACAGGGGGGGCCCCAGCATTTT. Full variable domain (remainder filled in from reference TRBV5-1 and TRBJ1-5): KAGVTQTPRYLIKTRGQQVTLSCSPISGHRSVSWYQQTPGQGLQFLFEYFSETQRNKGNFPGRFSGRQFSNSRSEMNVSTLELGDSALYLCASSYGQGGPQHFGDGTRLSIL.

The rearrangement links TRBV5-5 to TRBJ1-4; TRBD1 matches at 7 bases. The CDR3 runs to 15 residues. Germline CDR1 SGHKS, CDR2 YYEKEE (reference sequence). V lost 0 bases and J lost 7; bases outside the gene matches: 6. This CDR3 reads CASSLAGAGGEKLFF. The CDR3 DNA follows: TGTGCCAGCAGCTTGGCCGGGGCAGGGGGTGAAAAACTGTTTTTT. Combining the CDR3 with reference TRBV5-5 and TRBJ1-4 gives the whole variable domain DAGVTQSPTHLIKTRGQQVTLRCSPISGHKSVSWYQQVLGQGPQFIFQYYEKEERGRGNFPDRFSARQFPNYSSELNVNALLLGDSALYLCASSLAGAGGEKLFFGSGTQLSVL.

CDR3 protein: CASGQDHYEQYF. DNA of the CDR3: TGCGCCAGCGGACAGGACCACTACGAGCAGTACTTC. The chain links TRBV5-1 to TRBJ2-7; 7 bases fit TRBD1. CDR3 length: 12 amino acids. The ends lost 7 bases at V and 3 bases at J; junction bases unmatched: 4. The germline CDR1 and CDR2 sequences are SGHRS and YFSETQ.

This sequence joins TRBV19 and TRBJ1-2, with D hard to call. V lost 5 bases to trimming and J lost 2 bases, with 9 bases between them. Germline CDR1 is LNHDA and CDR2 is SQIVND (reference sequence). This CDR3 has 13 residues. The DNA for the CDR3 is TGTGCCAGTAGTGTAGTGGCCAACTATGGCTACACCTTC. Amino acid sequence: CASSVVANYGYTF.